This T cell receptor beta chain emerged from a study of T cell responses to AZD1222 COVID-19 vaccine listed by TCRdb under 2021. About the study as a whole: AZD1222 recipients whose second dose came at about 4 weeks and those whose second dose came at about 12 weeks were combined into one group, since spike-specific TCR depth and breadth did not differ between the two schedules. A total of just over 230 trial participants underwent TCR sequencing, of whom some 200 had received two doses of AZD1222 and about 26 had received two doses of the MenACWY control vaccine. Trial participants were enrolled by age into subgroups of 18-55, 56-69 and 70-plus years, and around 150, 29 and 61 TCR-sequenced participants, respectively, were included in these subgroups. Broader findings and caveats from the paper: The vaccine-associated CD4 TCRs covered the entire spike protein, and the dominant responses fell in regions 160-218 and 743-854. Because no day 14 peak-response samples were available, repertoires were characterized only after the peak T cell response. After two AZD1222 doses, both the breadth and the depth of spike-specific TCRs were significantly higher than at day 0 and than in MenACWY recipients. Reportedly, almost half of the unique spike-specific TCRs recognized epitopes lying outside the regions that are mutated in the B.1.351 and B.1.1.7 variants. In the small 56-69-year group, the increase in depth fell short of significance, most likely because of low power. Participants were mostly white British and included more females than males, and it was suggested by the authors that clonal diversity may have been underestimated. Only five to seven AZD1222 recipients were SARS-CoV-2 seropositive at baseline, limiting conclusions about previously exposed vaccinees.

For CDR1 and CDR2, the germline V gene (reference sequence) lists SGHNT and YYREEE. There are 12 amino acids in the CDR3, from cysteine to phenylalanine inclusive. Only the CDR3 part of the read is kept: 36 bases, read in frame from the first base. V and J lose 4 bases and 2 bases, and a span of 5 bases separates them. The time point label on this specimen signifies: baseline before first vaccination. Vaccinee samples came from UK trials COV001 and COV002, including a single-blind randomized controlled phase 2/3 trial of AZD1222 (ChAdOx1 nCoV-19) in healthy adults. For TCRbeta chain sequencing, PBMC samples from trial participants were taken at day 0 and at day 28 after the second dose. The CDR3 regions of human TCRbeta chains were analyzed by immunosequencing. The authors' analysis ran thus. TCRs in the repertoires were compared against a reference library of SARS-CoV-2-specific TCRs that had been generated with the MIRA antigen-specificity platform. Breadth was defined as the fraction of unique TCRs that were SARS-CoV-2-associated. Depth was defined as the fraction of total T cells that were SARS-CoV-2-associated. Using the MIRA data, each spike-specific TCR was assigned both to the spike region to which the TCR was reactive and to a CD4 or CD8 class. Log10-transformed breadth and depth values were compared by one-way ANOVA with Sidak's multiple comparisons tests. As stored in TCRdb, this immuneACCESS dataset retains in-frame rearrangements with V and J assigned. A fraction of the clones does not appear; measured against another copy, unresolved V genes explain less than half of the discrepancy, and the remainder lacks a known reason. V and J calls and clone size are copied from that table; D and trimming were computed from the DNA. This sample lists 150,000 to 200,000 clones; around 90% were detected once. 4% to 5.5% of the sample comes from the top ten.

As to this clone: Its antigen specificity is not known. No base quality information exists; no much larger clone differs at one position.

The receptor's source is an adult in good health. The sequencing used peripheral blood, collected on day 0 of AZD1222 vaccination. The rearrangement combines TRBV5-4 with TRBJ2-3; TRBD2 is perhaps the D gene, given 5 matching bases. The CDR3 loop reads CASSDYTDTQYF. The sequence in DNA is TGTGCCAGCAGCGACTACACAGATACGCAGTATTTT.